This T cell receptor beta chain originates from a study of blood T cell repertoires in COVID-19. Study summary: The analysed material was cDNA or gDNA that came from T cells, B-cell-depleted T cells, or PBMCs.

Germline-derived CDR1 and CDR2 are SGHRS and YFSETQ. The V and J ends lost 0 bases and 1 base respectively, with 9 bases between them. The CDR3 loop spans 15 amino acids. Authors' methods: From reference gene primer amplification, estimates of nucleated cell counts were derived. Method: immunoSEQ multiplex PCR; TCRdb's copy keeps in-frame clones and lacks some. The V and J calls and the clone size are those of that table, but D and trimming were determined from the DNA. The sample includes around 46,000 clones, over 75% of them seen just once. The chain employs TRBV5-1 and TRBJ2-3, with TRBD2 as a possible D gene (6 bases). Sequencing was carried out using peripheral blood. The sequence derives from a man between 50 and 59 years old with acute or convalescent COVID-19. CDR3 amino acids: CASSLGLAGTDTQYF. CDR3 DNA sequence: TGCGCCAGCAGCTTGGGATTAGCGGGCACAGATACGCAGTATTTT. Drawing the rest from reference TRBV5-1 and TRBJ2-3, the complete variable domain is KAGVTQTPRYLIKTRGQQVTLSCSPISGHRSVSWYQQTPGQGLQFLFEYFSETQRNKGNFPGRFSGRQFSNSRSEMNVSTLELGDSALYLCASSLGLAGTDTQYFGPGTRLTVL.